Shown below are 32 T cell receptor beta chains from a single sample sequenced in a study of CD8 T cells in ankylosing spondylitis. Via MiXCR, TCRdb re-called the 5' RACE reads, giving one row per CDR3 protein. The table lists about 200,000 distinct CDR3 sequences, around 13% of them singletons, with approximately 15% in the top ten. The sample consisted of blood, either unsorted or a sorted T cell fraction (not recorded which). These TCRs come from a male donor with ankylosing spondylitis or in good health (not recorded which).

In its sample, this clonotype was seen a few times. The genes are TRBV20-1 and TRBJ2-5; 8 bases agree with TRBD2. The germline V gene encodes CDR1 DFQATT and CDR2 SNEGSKA (reference sequence). The J segment lost 1 base and the V segment lost 3 bases, leaving 1 base of the junction unmatched. The CDR3 is made up of 13 amino acids. The CDR3 DNA reads as TGCAGTGCTAGGGGACTAGTCCAAGAGACCCAGTACTTC. Its translation: CSARGLVQETQYF.

V and J are TRBV5-6 and TRBJ2-3, with TRBD2 identical over 9 bases. V gave up 1 base and J gave up 8 bases; unmatched junction bases: 8. Germline assignment: CDR1 SGHDT and CDR2 YYEEEE. The length of the CDR3 is 15 residues. CDR3 in DNA: TGTGCCAGCAGCTTGCCTCCTAGCGGGGCCGGTACGCAGTATTTT. Translation: CASSLPPSGAGTQYF.

The V and J genes are TRBV6-5 and TRBJ1-1; TRBD1 is a possible D gene (6 bases). CDR1 is MNHEY and CDR2 is SVGAGI in the germline V gene. Trimming shortened V by 2 bases and J by 0 bases, and 16 bases separated the two germline ends. CDR3 length: 17 amino acids. The CDR3 sequence is CASSYGAGRGMNTEAFF. The CDR3, as DNA: TGTGCCAGCAGTTACGGGGCGGGCAGGGGCATGAACACTGAAGCTTTCTTT.

The V and J genes are TRBV2 and TRBJ2-1, with 10 bases matching TRBD2. With 6 bases clipped from V and 6 bases from J, the junction kept 11 bases outside the gene matches. CDR3 length: 16 residues. Germline CDR1 and CDR2: SNHLY and FYNNEI. The CDR3 region has the DNA TGTGCCAGCAGGATAGTTCTAGCGGGGGCTCTCAATGAGCAGTTCTTC. It specifies CASRIVLAGALNEQFF.

The chain uses TRBV13 and TRBJ2-3; D gene unclear. V lost 2 bases, J lost 0 bases, and 12 bases lay in between. The CDR3 covers 16 residues. Per germline, CDR1 PRHDT and CDR2 FYEKMQ (reference sequence). This CDR3 is CASSLWSNPSTDTQYF. Written as DNA, the CDR3 is TGTGCCAGCAGCTTATGGTCGAATCCTAGCACAGATACGCAGTATTTT.

This clonotype was detected only a few times. The chain links TRBV20-1 to TRBJ1-1, with D unresolved. This CDR3 has 17 amino acids. V was cut by 5 bases and J by 0 bases, with 22 bases left in between. The germline CDR1 and CDR2 sequences are DFQATT and SNEGSKA (reference sequence). The CDR3 region has the DNA TGCAGTGCTCGCCCTCTTAGGGCGACAACCATGAACACTGAAGCTTTCTTT. Amino acid sequence: CSARPLRATTMNTEAFF.

The chain joins TRBV6-4 to TRBJ1-2; maybe TRBD1 (5 bases). The CDR3 spans 15 residues. In germline, CDR1 is MRHNA, CDR2 SNTAGT. V gave up 6 bases and J gave up 4 bases, with 18 bases separating them. CDR3 in amino acids: CASSPSGRDFYGYTF. The DNA for the CDR3 is TGTGCCAGCAGCCCCTCGGGGCGGGACTTCTATGGCTACACCTTC.

The V gene is TRBV4-2, the J gene TRBJ2-1, with D possibly TRBD2 on 7 matching bases. CDR3 length: 18 residues. The V gene lost 0 bases and the J gene lost 5 bases, with 20 bases spanning the gap. The germline V gene has CDR1 LGHNA and CDR2 YNFKEQ. The CDR3 loop reads CASSQEKFRTRGNNEQFF. The CDR3 DNA sequence: TGTGCCAGCAGCCAAGAAAAGTTCAGGACTAGGGGGAACAATGAGCAGTTCTTC.

The V call is TRBV6-1, the J call TRBJ2-3; 10 nucleotides align to TRBD2. V shed 6 bases, J shed 4 bases, and the junction held 10 bases outside the gene matches. Germline CDR1 is MNHNS and CDR2 is SASEGT. CDR3 size: 16 residues. CDR3 nucleotide sequence: TGTGCCAGCAGCTTCATAGCGGGAGGCCCCCCAGATACGCAGTATTTT. Protein product: CASSFIAGGPPDTQYF.

This clonotype appeared many times. The chain is built from TRBV12-3 or TRBV12-4 and TRBJ2-2, with unresolved D. The CDR3 runs to 13 residues. Trimming took off 6 bases at V and 3 bases at J, with 8 bases between the two ends. This chain's CDR3 is CASSPTYTGELFF. The CDR3, as DNA: TGTGCCAGCAGCCCGACGTACACCGGGGAGCTGTTTTTT.

The table lists this clonotype with a few counts. The J gene is TRBJ2-3, the V gene TRBV24-1; possibly TRBD1 or TRBD2 for D (6 bases each). Germline V CDR1 and CDR2: KGHDR, SFDVKD. The CDR3 covers 17 residues. V dropped 8 bases and J dropped 1 base, with 21 bases sitting between them. This CDR3 reads CATIGGHPSWCTDTQYF. The CDR3 nucleotides read TGTGCCACCATTGGGGGGCATCCTAGCTGGTGCACAGATACGCAGTATTTT.

The CDR3 loop is CASSLGPSGRTDTQYF. The CDR3 DNA follows: TGTGCCAGCAGCTTGGGTCCTAGCGGACGCACAGATACGCAGTATTTT. V gene TRBV5-6 combines with J gene TRBJ2-3; 7 bases map to TRBD2. V lost 0 bases, J lost 1 base, and 5 bases stayed unmatched. The germline CDR1 and CDR2 sequences are SGHDT and YYEEEE. The CDR3 is 16 residues long.

This clonotype occurred a few times. The chain uses TRBV5-1 and TRBJ1-6; a weak D match, TRBD1 (5 bases). Trimming took 0 bases from V and 8 from J, leaving 18 bases between them. Germline V gene data show CDR1 as SGHRS and CDR2 as YFSETQ. The CDR3 consists of 17 residues. This CDR3 is CASSLGIDSEYYSPLHF. CDR3 in DNA: TGCGCCAGCAGCTTGGGGATCGACAGCGAGTACTATTCACCCCTCCACTTT.

The gene calls are TRBV12-3 or TRBV12-4 and TRBJ2-7, with D unresolved. V shed 3 bases and J shed 0 bases, with 12 bases lying between them. The CDR3 contains 15 residues. CDR3 protein: CASSFAVGISYEQYF. The CDR3 DNA sequence: TGTGCCAGCAGTTTTGCGGTTGGAATCTCCTACGAGCAGTACTTC.

This clonotype was detected a few times. The chain joins TRBV12-3 or TRBV12-4 to TRBJ1-1; 8 positions agree with TRBD1. J was trimmed by 4 bases and V by 1 base; bases with no gene match: 8. The CDR3 consists of 16 residues. The CDR3 bases are TGTGCCAGCAGTTTAGGCCCGACAGGGGCGCTCACTGAAGCTTTCTTT. Translation: CASSLGPTGALTEAFF.

This chain uses TRBV19 with TRBJ2-1; a possible D gene is TRBD2 (5 bases). Deletions cut 3 bases from V and 8 bases from J, with 17 bases between. The CDR3 extends over 15 amino acids. The germline CDR1 and CDR2 sequences are LNHDA and SQIVND (reference sequence). The CDR3 loop reads CASSIKVATWDEQFF. The CDR3 DNA sequence: TGTGCCAGTAGTATTAAGGTAGCGACCTGGGATGAGCAGTTCTTC.

This clonotype has just a few counts. The chain couples TRBV11-3 to TRBJ2-1; the D gene could be TRBD1 or TRBD2 (5 bases each). Trimming pared 0 bases from V and 6 bases from J, leaving 12 bases between. The CDR3 spans 15 residues. Germline V gene sequence: CDR1 SGHNT, CDR2 YENEEA. The CDR3 DNA sequence: TGTGCCAGCAGCTTAGACCCTACCGGGGCCAATGAGCAGTTCTTC. Translating gives CASSLDPTGANEQFF. Full variable domain (outside the CDR3, taken from reference TRBV11-3 and TRBJ2-1): EAGVVQSPRYKIIEKKQPVAFWCNPISGHNTLYWYLQNLGQGPELLIRYENEEAVDDSQLPKDRFSAERLKGVDSTLKIQPAELGDSAVYLCASSLDPTGANEQFFGPGTRLTVL.

The rearrangement links TRBV14 to TRBJ2-1; no definite D call. Looked up from germline, CDR1 is SGHDN and CDR2 is FVKESK. The CDR3 consists of 16 residues. Trimming took off 4 bases at V and 1 base at J, with 14 bases between the two ends. The CDR3 nucleotides are TGTGCCAGCAGCCCCTCTGGCCTACCTTCCTACAATGAGCAGTTCTTC. This encodes CASSPSGLPSYNEQFF.

The chain recombines TRBV15 with TRBJ2-3; the match to TRBD2 covers 10 bases. Germline V gives CDR1 LNHNV, CDR2 YYDKDF (reference sequence). V dropped 0 bases and J dropped 2; count of bases not matched to a gene: 8. The CDR3 totals 18 residues. This chain's CDR3 is CATSRDRRLAGDTDTQYF. CDR3 coding DNA: TGTGCCACCAGCAGAGATCGGAGGCTAGCGGGGGACACAGATACGCAGTATTTT.

This clonotype came up a few times. Here the CDR3 DNA reads TGTGCCAGCAGTGACCCAAGCAGAGGTCGGCGGCAGCCCCAGCATTTT. Translating gives CASSDPSRGRRQPQHF. The chain recombines TRBV25-1 with TRBJ1-5; the D is unclear. This CDR3 is built from 16 residues. V was shortened by 3 bases and J by 7 bases, with 19 bases between the two germline ends. The V gene's germline CDR1 is MGHDK and CDR2 SYGVNS.

The genes are TRBV12-3 or TRBV12-4 and TRBJ2-7; D gene uncertain. The CDR3 contains 14 residues. V lost 5 bases, J lost 0 bases, and 11 bases lay in between. Written as DNA, the CDR3 is TGTGCCAGCAGTAAGGACGGACCCTCCTACGAGCAGTACTTC. Amino acids: CASSKDGPSYEQYF.

The chain combines TRBV4-2 with TRBJ2-1, with 10 bases matching TRBD1. The J segment lost 4 bases and the V segment lost 0 bases, leaving 3 bases of the junction unmatched. This CDR3 has 16 amino acids. Per germline, CDR1 LGHNA and CDR2 YNFKEQ. CDR3: CASSQDQGQGYNEQFF. The CDR3 region has the DNA TGTGCCAGCAGCCAAGACCAGGGACAGGGGTACAATGAGCAGTTCTTC.

V usage is TRBV20-1 and J usage is TRBJ2-4, with 7 bases lining up with TRBD1. J was trimmed by 4 bases and V by 2 bases; bases with no gene match: 5. CDR1 DFQATT and CDR2 SNEGSKA come from the germline V gene (reference sequence). The CDR3 runs to 14 residues. CDR3 sequence: CSARPPTGKNIQYF. CDR3 DNA: TGCAGTGCTAGACCCCCGACAGGGAAAAACATTCAGTACTTC.

This clonotype has more than one count but fewer than ten. The chain carries TRBV6-6 and TRBJ2-2, with 7 bases identical to TRBD1. Germline V lookup: CDR1 MNHNY, CDR2 SVGAGI (reference sequence). The CDR3 spans 13 residues. The junction had 4 bases not matched to a gene; V was cut back by 6 bases and J by 6 bases. The CDR3 sequence is CASSETGAGELFF. As DNA, the CDR3 is TGTGCCAGCAGCGAAACAGGGGCCGGGGAGCTGTTTTTT.

The rearrangement uses TRBV6-5 and TRBJ1-4; D is unclear. Germline-derived CDR1 and CDR2 are MNHEY and SVGAGI. The CDR3 consists of 12 residues. Trimming shortened V by 7 bases and J by 9 bases, and 12 bases separated the two germline ends. In nucleotides, the CDR3 is TGTGCCAGCATTCTTGGTCTCCAAAAACTGTTTTTT. It specifies CASILGLQKLFF.

This clonotype appeared a few times. V and J are TRBV7-2 and TRBJ2-5, with 7 bases matching TRBD1. Per the germline V gene, CDR1 is SGHTA and CDR2 is FQGNSA. The CDR3 covers 14 residues. V dropped 5 bases and J dropped 5; count of bases not matched to a gene: 8. CDR3 sequence: CASSQPTGVETQYF. The CDR3 DNA reads as TGTGCCAGCAGCCAGCCCACAGGGGTCGAGACCCAGTACTTC.

This clonotype was seen once. This chain connects TRBV19 to TRBJ1-1, with TRBD1 identical over 7 bases. Germline CDR1 reads LNHDA; CDR2 reads SQIVND (reference sequence). V dropped 3 bases and J dropped 7; count of bases not matched to a gene: 8. This CDR3 contains 14 residues. CDR3 nucleotides: TGTGCCAGTAGTATCCTGACAGGGAAAGGTGAAGCTTTCTTT. It encodes CASSILTGKGEAFF.

This clonotype occurred a few times. This sequence joins TRBV2 and TRBJ2-3, with a possible D match to TRBD2 (5 bases). The CDR3 consists of 16 residues. Germline V gene data show CDR1 as SNHLY and CDR2 as FYNNEI. The ends were cut back, 4 bases at V and 4 bases at J, with 18 bases in the middle. The DNA of the CDR3 is TGTGCCAGCAGTGTTTCGGTGGACGAGGGATCAGATACGCAGTATTTT. Amino acid sequence: CASSVSVDEGSDTQYF.

This clonotype was picked up a small number of times. V and J are TRBV20-1 and TRBJ2-3, with 11 bases aligning to TRBD2. V lost 6 bases to trimming and J lost 5 bases; unmatched junction nucleotides: 7. This CDR3 region has 14 residues. CDR1 is DFQATT, CDR2 SNEGSKA, per germline (reference sequence). CDR3 sequence reads: CSAVAGGTRDTQYF. The CDR3 DNA reads TGCAGTGCCGTAGCGGGGGGGACACGAGATACGCAGTATTTT.

This clonotype was observed a handful of times. J is TRBJ2-1 and V is TRBV20-1, with TRBD2 matching 9 bases. Germline-derived CDR1 and CDR2 are DFQATT and SNEGSKA (reference sequence). The CDR3 spans 15 residues. V was clipped by 5 bases and J by 8 bases; unmatched bases: 13. In nucleotides, the CDR3 is TGCAGTGCTTGGGACCTCGGCGGGAGGGTAGATGAGCAGTTCTTC. It codes for CSAWDLGGRVDEQFF.

The CDR3 DNA is TGTGCCAGCAGCCCCCCAGGGTCTGGCTACACCTTC. The encoded protein is CASSPPGSGYTF. This chain uses TRBV7-9 with TRBJ1-2; the D gene is possibly TRBD1 (5 bases). The V gene lost 5 bases and the J gene lost 7 bases, with 11 bases spanning the gap. The CDR3 contains 12 residues. The germline CDR1 and CDR2 sequences are SEHNR and FQNEAQ (reference sequence).

This chain links TRBV29-1 with TRBJ1-1, with 7 bases fitting TRBD1. The V gene's germline CDR1 is SQVTM and CDR2 ANQGSEA. Losses at the gene ends were 2 bases for V and 1 base for J; bases not matched to a gene: 4. This CDR3 spans 14 amino acids. CDR3 in DNA: TGCAGCGTTGAAAGGGGGCTGGGGAACACTGAAGCTTTCTTT. Its translation is CSVERGLGNTEAFF.